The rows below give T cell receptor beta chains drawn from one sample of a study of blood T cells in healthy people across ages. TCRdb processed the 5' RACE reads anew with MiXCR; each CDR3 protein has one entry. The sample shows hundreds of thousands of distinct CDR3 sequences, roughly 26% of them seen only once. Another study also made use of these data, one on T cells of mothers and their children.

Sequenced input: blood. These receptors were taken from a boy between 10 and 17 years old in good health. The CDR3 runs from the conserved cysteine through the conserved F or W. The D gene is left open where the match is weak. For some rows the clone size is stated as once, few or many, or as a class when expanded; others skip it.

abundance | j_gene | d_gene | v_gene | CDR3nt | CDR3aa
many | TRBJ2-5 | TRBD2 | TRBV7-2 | TGTGCCAGCAGCTATAACGGGGGGGAGACCCAGTACTTC | CASSYNGGETQYF
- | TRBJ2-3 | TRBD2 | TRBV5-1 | TGCGCCAGCCAGAAATACGGAGCGGGATGGAATACGCAGTATTTT | CASQKYGAGWNTQYF
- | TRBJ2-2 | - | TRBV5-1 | TGCGCCAGCAGCTTGGTTGCGGGGTACACCGGGGAGCTGTTTTTT | CASSLVAGYTGELFF
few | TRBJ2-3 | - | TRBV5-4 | TGTGCCAGCAGCTTGACGGATAGCACAGATACGCAGTATTTT | CASSLTDSTDTQYF
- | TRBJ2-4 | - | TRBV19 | TGTGCCAGTAGTATCTCGGGTCGACTAGCCAAAAACATTCAGTACTTC | CASSISGRLAKNIQYF
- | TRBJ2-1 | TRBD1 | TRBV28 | TGTGCCAGCAGTTCCCAGGGACAGGGTCATCCAGATGAGCAGTTCTTC | CASSSQGQGHPDEQFF
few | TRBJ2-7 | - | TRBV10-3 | TGTGCCATCAGTGAGTTCGGAGGGAATCAGTACTTC | CAISEFGGNQYF
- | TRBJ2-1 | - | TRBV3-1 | TGTGCCAGCAGCTTCGGGACATCCCCTTACAATGAGCAGTTCTTC | CASSFGTSPYNEQFF
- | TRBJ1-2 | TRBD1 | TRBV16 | TGTGCCAGCAGCCTCCAGACAGGGTATAGTGGCTACACCTTC | CASSLQTGYSGYTF
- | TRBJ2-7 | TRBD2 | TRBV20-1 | TGCAGTGCTAGATCGGGGGGAGTCTCCTACGAGCAGTACTTC | CSARSGGVSYEQYF
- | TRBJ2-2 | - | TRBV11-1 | TGTGCCAGCAGCTTCAGGGGAGGGGAGCCGTTTTTT | CASSFRGGEPFF
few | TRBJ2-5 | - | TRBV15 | TGTGCCACCAGCAGAGACGGGACTCGGAGTGAGGAGACCCAGTACTTC | CATSRDGTRSEETQYF
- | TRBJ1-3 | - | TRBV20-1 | TGCAGTGCCCATGACGGATACTCTGGAAACACCATATATTTT | CSAHDGYSGNTIYF
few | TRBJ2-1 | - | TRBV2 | - | CASILGLAYGEQFF
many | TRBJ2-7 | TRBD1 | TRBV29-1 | TGCAGCGTCGGACAGGGGCCAATATACGAGCAGTACTTC | CSVGQGPIYEQYF
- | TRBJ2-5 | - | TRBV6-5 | TGTGCCAGCAGTTACAGGGTGGAAGAGACCCAGTACTTC | CASSYRVEETQYF
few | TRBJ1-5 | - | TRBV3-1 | TGTGCCAGCAGCCAAGATGGGGGGGTAAGTGGTCAGCCCCAGCATTTT | CASSQDGGVSGQPQHF
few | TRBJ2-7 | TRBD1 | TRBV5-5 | TGTGCCAGCAGCTTGCGGCGTTGGCAGGGGGCCGGCGAGCAGTACTTC | CASSLRRWQGAGEQYF